This T cell receptor (beta chain) was sequenced for a study of OX40 agonist ivuxolimab in advanced cancers. About the study: At 65% to 85% male, the cohort had a mean age of around 56 years, ranging from roughly 20 to 80.

The method was immunoSEQ multiplex PCR; TCRdb's version includes in-frame clones alone and lacks a portion of them. The profile covers some 19,000 clones, with over 70% appearing a single time and around 20% taken by the ten largest. Patients were ineligible given autoimmune disease history or systemic immunosuppression. Per the germline V gene, CDR1 is MNHNS and CDR2 is SASEGT. The CDR3 runs 15 residues. V gave up 1 base and J gave up 4 bases, with 11 bases separating them. This receptor was identified in an adult with an advanced solid tumor such as melanoma, head and neck, liver or kidney cancer. The V and J genes are TRBV6-1 and TRBJ1-3, with D uncertain. The specimen was CD4+ or CD8+ T cells sorted from blood, collected in a trial of the OX40 agonist ivuxolimab. The CDR3 coding sequence is TGTGCCAGCAGTGAAGATATGGGTTACGGAAACACCATATATTTT. Protein: CASSEDMGYGNTIYF.